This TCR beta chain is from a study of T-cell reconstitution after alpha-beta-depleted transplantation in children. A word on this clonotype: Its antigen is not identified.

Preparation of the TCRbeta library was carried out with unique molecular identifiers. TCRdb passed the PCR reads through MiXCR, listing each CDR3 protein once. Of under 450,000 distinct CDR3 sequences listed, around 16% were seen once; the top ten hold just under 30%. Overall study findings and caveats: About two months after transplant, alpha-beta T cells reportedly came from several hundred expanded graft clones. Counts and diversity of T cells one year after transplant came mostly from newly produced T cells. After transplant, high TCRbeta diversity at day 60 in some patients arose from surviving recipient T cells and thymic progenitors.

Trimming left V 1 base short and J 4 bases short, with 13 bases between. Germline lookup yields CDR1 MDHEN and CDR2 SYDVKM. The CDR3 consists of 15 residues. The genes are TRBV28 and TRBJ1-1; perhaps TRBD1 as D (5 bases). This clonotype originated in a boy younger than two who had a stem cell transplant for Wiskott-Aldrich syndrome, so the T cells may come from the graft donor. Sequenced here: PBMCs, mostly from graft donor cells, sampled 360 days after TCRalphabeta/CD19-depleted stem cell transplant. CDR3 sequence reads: CASSLSEAGRTEAFF. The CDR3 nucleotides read TGTGCCAGCAGTTTATCGGAGGCAGGGCGCACTGAAGCTTTCTTT.